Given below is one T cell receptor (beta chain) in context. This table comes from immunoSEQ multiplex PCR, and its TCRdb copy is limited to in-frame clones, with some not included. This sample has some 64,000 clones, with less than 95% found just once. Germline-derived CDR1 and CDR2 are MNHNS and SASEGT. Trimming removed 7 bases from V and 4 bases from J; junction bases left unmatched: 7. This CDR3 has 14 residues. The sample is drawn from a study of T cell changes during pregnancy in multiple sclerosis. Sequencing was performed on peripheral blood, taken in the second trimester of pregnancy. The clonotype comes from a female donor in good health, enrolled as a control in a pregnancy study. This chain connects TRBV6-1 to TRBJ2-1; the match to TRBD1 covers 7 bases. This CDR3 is CASMSPDRYNEQFF. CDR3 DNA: TGTGCCAGCATGTCCCCGGACAGGTACAATGAGCAGTTCTTC.